This T cell receptor beta chain was observed in a study of patients and donors after allogeneic stem cell transplantation. MiXCR, applied by TCRdb to the RT-PCR reads, yields one record per CDR3 protein. The sample comprises about 1,900 distinct CDR3 sequences, approximately 4.8% of which are singletons, and around 30% rests with the top ten. This clonotype counts as large. The CDR3 covers 12 residues. V was trimmed by 7 bases and J by 6 bases, leaving 10 bases between them. This receptor was identified in a human donor who was either an allogeneic HSCT recipient or a stem cell or donor lymphocyte infusion donor (not recorded which). It is not recorded whose cells these are; they may come from a transplant donor. Sequencing used blood, either unsorted or a sorted T cell fraction (not recorded which). The chain combines TRBV12-3 or TRBV12-4 with TRBJ2-1; no definite D call. The CDR3 here is CASMRSRNEQFF. CDR3 nucleotides: TGTGCCAGCATGCGGAGCCGCAATGAGCAGTTCTTC.